These 24 T cell receptor beta chains were sequenced from one sample in a study of monozygotic twins with inflammatory bowel disease. TCRdb reanalyzed the 5' RACE reads and collapses them to one entry per CDR3 protein, without DNA. The ten top clones account for 2% to 3%, within a sample of 400,000 to 500,000 distinct CDR3 sequences. What was sequenced was blood. These receptors were obtained from a human donor with ulcerative colitis or Crohn's disease, or a healthy co-twin of an affected twin (not recorded which).

The rearrangement uses TRBV12-3 or TRBV12-4 and TRBJ2-1; lacking DNA, the TRBD2 call made by TCRdb goes unchecked. This CDR3 comprises 16 residues. CDR3 protein: CASSPPGLAKFNEQFF.

This chain joins TRBV19 and TRBJ1-2. There are 14 residues in the CDR3. Germline V gives CDR1 LNHDA, CDR2 SQIVND (reference sequence). CDR3 loop: CASSISPTRGGYTF.

The chain employs TRBV6-5 and TRBJ1-2; TCRdb selects TRBD1, and the lack of DNA leaves this call unchecked. Per germline, CDR1 MNHEY and CDR2 SVGAGI. This CDR3 comprises 15 residues. The CDR3 sequence is CASSYPSRGGNGYTF.

The CDR3 spells CASSLGAGGPNEQYF. The V call is TRBV5-1, the J call TRBJ2-7. This CDR3 comprises 15 residues. Looked up from germline, CDR1 is SGHRS and CDR2 is YFSETQ.

This chain's CDR3 is CASSLGTSGGVAQFF. The chain combines TRBV5-4 with TRBJ2-1; TCRdb picks TRBD2, but there is no DNA to check that call. Germline CDR1 is SGHNT and CDR2 is YYREEE (reference sequence). The CDR3 has 15 amino acids.

The chain employs TRBV20-1 and TRBJ2-5; with no DNA, the TCRdb D assignment of TRBD1 cannot be verified. CDR3 length: 13 amino acids. Germline CDR1 DFQATT, CDR2 SNEGSKA (reference sequence). CDR3 region: CSAGQGRQETQYF.

The genes are TRBV9 and TRBJ2-3; TCRdb's assignment of TRBD1 cannot be checked, as there is no DNA. Germline V gene sequence: CDR1 SGDLS, CDR2 YYNGEE. The CDR3 length is 13 residues. CDR3 amino acids: CASSGQGWDTQYF.

This chain joins TRBV20-1 and TRBJ2-7; TCRdb reports TRBD1, a call that lacks DNA to check it against. The CDR3 is 12 amino acids. The germline V gene encodes CDR1 DFQATT and CDR2 SNEGSKA (reference sequence). The CDR3 sequence: CSARGQLYEQYF.

This chain connects TRBV11-3 to TRBJ2-5; TCRdb indicates TRBD2, and absent DNA this call remains unverified. CDR3 size: 14 residues. Germline CDR1 is SGHNT and CDR2 is YENEEA. CDR3 protein: CASSLDGGIETQYF.

J is TRBJ1-5 and V is TRBV6-1. CDR3 length: 13 amino acids. Germline assignment: CDR1 MNHNS and CDR2 SASEGT. This chain's CDR3 is CASRWGGNQPQHF.

The chain recombines TRBV20-1 with TRBJ1-1; the D gene TCRdb calls, TRBD1, cannot be checked with no DNA. The CDR3 loop spans 13 amino acids. The V gene's germline CDR1 is DFQATT and CDR2 SNEGSKA (reference sequence). The CDR3 sequence: CSARDGRGQGAFF.

This sequence joins TRBV20-1 and TRBJ2-5; lacking DNA, the TRBD1 call made by TCRdb goes unchecked. Germline V gene sequence: CDR1 DFQATT, CDR2 SNEGSKA (reference sequence). CDR3 length: 12 amino acids. The CDR3 here is CSATPVEETQYF.

The V call is TRBV28, the J call TRBJ2-7. Germline-derived CDR1 and CDR2 are MDHEN and SYDVKM. This CDR3 region has 12 residues. The CDR3: CATDGNTYEQYF.

The genes are TRBV30 and TRBJ2-1; the D gene TCRdb calls, TRBD2, cannot be checked with no DNA. Germline V CDR1 and CDR2: GTSNPN, SVGIG (reference sequence). The CDR3 is 14 amino acids. The CDR3 loop reads CAWETKGTNNEQFF.

The V gene is TRBV6-1, the J gene TRBJ2-1; without DNA, the TCRdb call of TRBD2 cannot be checked. Germline-derived CDR1 and CDR2 are MNHNS and SASEGT. This CDR3 comprises 15 residues. This chain's CDR3 is CASTLLAGGTNEQFF.

This chain links TRBV9 with TRBJ1-1. CDR3 length equals 15 residues. Per germline, CDR1 SGDLS and CDR2 YYNGEE. CDR3 sequence: CASSVQTEMNTEAFF.

The chain is built from TRBV10-3 and TRBJ2-6; TCRdb returns TRBD1, unconfirmable since there is no DNA. The germline V gene encodes CDR1 ENHRY and CDR2 SYGVKD. This CDR3 comprises 15 residues. This CDR3 is CAISGKGAGANVLTF.

J is TRBJ1-3 and V is TRBV5-6. The CDR3 covers 16 residues. Germline-derived CDR1 and CDR2 are SGHDT and YYEEEE. CDR3 sequence: CASSLDRQTSGNTIYF.

The chain carries TRBV18 and TRBJ1-4. The germline gives CDR1 KGHSH, CDR2 LQKENI. This CDR3 is built from 14 residues. The chain's CDR3 is CASSDRRLGEKLFF. Full variable domain (outside the CDR3, taken from reference TRBV18 and TRBJ1-4): NAGVMQNPRHLVRRRGQEARLRCSPMKGHSHVYWYRQLPEEGLKFMVYLQKENIIDESGMPKERFSAEFPKEGPSILRIQQVVRGDSAAYFCASSDRRLGEKLFFGSGTQLSVL.

The rearrangement uses TRBV20-1 and TRBJ2-7; the TCRdb call, TRBD2, lacks DNA for checking. The CDR3 is 18 residues long. The V gene's germline CDR1 is DFQATT and CDR2 SNEGSKA (reference sequence). The CDR3 protein is CSARVGLAGGRFGYEQYF.

The rearrangement joins TRBV7-2 to TRBJ1-1; as DNA is missing, the TRBD1 call by TCRdb cannot be tested. CDR3 size: 16 residues. The germline gives CDR1 SGHTA, CDR2 FQGNSA. The CDR3 loop is CASSTDIPSRGTEAFF.

The chain joins TRBV28 to TRBJ2-3; the TCRdb D gene call, TRBD2, has no DNA to confirm it. Germline V CDR1 and CDR2: MDHEN, SYDVKM. This CDR3 region has 15 residues. CDR3 amino acids: CASSLRRGATDTQYF.

The CDR3 region is CASSLPFLGTKYQETQYF. The chain has TRBV28 and TRBJ2-5; lacking DNA, the TRBD1 call made by TCRdb goes unchecked. The germline gives CDR1 MDHEN, CDR2 SYDVKM. The CDR3 contains 18 residues.

The V call is TRBV12-3 or TRBV12-4, the J call TRBJ2-7. This CDR3 is 14 amino acids long. The CDR3 is CASSLSTFGDEQYF.